One and the same sample provided the 11 T cell receptor beta chains below, sequenced in a study of blood T cells in healthy people across ages. A second 7 to 11 cycle PCR used barcoded and J-beta primers. TCRdb fed the 5' RACE reads into MiXCR, producing one record per CDR3 protein. The table records approximately 800,000 distinct CDR3 sequences, 35% to 50% of them present only once. The specimen was blood. The source of these receptors is a man aged 80 or over in good health.

The chain links TRBV27 to TRBJ2-3, with D possibly being TRBD1 (6 bases). The CDR3 has 14 residues. Per the germline V gene, CDR1 is MNHEY and CDR2 is SMNVEV (reference sequence). Trimming removed 5 bases at V and 6 bases at J, with 15 bases between. CDR3 DNA: TGTGCCAGCAGTGCCGCAGGGGCAGCCGATACGCAGTATTTT. This translates into CASSAAGAADTQYF.

The gene calls are TRBV6-1 and TRBJ2-7, with D possibly matching TRBD2 (5 bases). Trimming left V 4 bases short and J 2 bases short, with 18 bases between. Germline-derived CDR1 and CDR2 are MNHNS and SASEGT. The CDR3 length is 16 residues. The CDR3 here is CASSVIPTGSTYEQYF. As DNA, the CDR3 is TGTGCCAGCAGTGTTATTCCGACGGGGTCGACCTACGAGCAGTACTTC.

Points on this clonotype: A much larger clone lies a single base off, so this may be a read error. The chain carries TRBV4-3 and TRBJ2-7; weak D call: TRBD1 (6 bases). The length of the CDR3 is 16 residues. The germline gives CDR1 LGHNA, CDR2 YSLEER. The chain's CDR3 is CASGQDTGSSSYEQYF. CDR3 nucleotides: TGCGCCAGCGGCCAAGATACAGGGTCGAGCTCCTACGAGCAGTACTTC.

Note on this clonotype: A much larger clone differs by one base, so this may be a read error. The gene calls are TRBV5-1 and TRBJ2-1, with a weak D call TRBD2 (6 bases). The germline CDR1 and CDR2 sequences are SGHRS and YFSETQ. CDR3 size: 14 residues. V was clipped by 7 bases and J by 2 bases, with 13 bases between them. CDR3 in amino acids: CASGLTGTYNEQFF. CDR3 DNA sequence: TGCGCCAGCGGACTAACGGGGACCTACAATGAGCAGTTCTTC.

This chain links TRBV7-9 with TRBJ2-3, with 8 nucleotides matching TRBD2. Germline CDR1 is SEHNR and CDR2 is FQNEAQ (reference sequence). J gave up 0 bases and V 5 bases, and 10 bases lay outside the gene matches. This CDR3 contains 17 residues. CDR3 nucleotide sequence: TGTGCCAGCAGCCCATGGGGAGCGGGAGCTAGCACAGATACGCAGTATTTT. This encodes CASSPWGAGASTDTQYF.

The table lists this clonotype with a few counts. The chain couples TRBV29-1 to TRBJ1-2, with TRBD1 matching over 7 bases. Per the germline V gene, CDR1 is SQVTM and CDR2 is ANQGSEA. The CDR3 is 13 amino acids. V shed 6 bases and J 8 bases; nucleotides not matched to a gene: 12. The CDR3 coding sequence is TGCAGCGTGGCGAAGACAGGGTCTTACGGCTACACCTTC. The encoded protein is CSVAKTGSYGYTF.

This clonotype came up many times. This chain uses TRBV9 with TRBJ2-1; D is perhaps TRBD2 (6 bases). CDR1 and CDR2 (germline): SGDLS, YYNGEE. This CDR3 spans 17 amino acids. The V gene lost 3 bases and the J gene lost 9 bases, with 25 bases spanning the gap. The CDR3: CASSASAGTDIGGEQFF. The CDR3 DNA follows: TGTGCCAGCAGCGCTAGCGCGGGGACGGATATAGGTGGTGAGCAGTTCTTC.

This clonotype has only a few counts. This sequence joins TRBV2 and TRBJ1-4; a possible D gene is TRBD1 (5 bases). The V end was cut by 8 bases, the J end by 6 bases, with 16 bases between. The CDR3 sequence is 14 residues long. Germline CDR1 SNHLY, CDR2 FYNNEI. The CDR3 DNA reads TGTGCCAGCCGAAGCCAGGGCGGGGATGAAAAACTGTTTTTT. Translating it yields CASRSQGGDEKLFF.

V usage is TRBV20-1 and J usage is TRBJ2-3; D is perhaps TRBD1 or TRBD2 (5 bases each). CDR1 is DFQATT, CDR2 SNEGSKA, per germline (reference sequence). V lost 3 bases, J lost 2 bases, and 18 bases lay in between. The CDR3 length is 16 residues. In DNA form, the CDR3 reads TGCAGTGCTAGCGCCGCCCCGGGACGACCCACAGATACGCAGTATTTT. Residues: CSASAAPGRPTDTQYF.

The table lists this clonotype with a count of one. This sequence joins TRBV10-3 and TRBJ2-3; 7 positions agree with TRBD1. The V and J ends lost 6 bases and 4 bases, in that order; junction bases with no gene match: 13. Germline V gives CDR1 ENHRY, CDR2 SYGVKD. The CDR3 runs to 16 residues. CDR3 sequence: CAISEGRDRRADTQYF. DNA of the CDR3: TGTGCCATCAGCGAGGGCCGGGACAGAAGGGCAGATACGCAGTATTTT.

V is TRBV21-1 and J is TRBJ1-4. TRBV21-1 is labeled a pseudogene. The length of the CDR3 is 14 residues. DNA of the CDR3: TGTGCCAGCATCAGGGACTGTTCTAATGAAAAACTGTTTTTT. Amino acids: CASIRDCSNEKLFF.